The sequence of this TCR beta chain was determined in a study of vaccination and CD4 T cells after COVID-19. Treatment defined: roughly 10-day PBMC culture with coronavirus spike peptide pools or control peptides (ViraFEST assay). Collection of the unexposed donor's CD4+ T cells took place before the COVID-19 pandemic (2011-2018). Testing used SARS-CoV-2 S/N and four cold-coronavirus spikes on unexposed-donor CD4+ T cells, cells permitting. Sequenced with the Oncomine TCR Beta short-read assay was DNA taken from cultured CD4+ T cells. Genomic DNA was isolated from cultured CD4+ T cells. One entry per CDR3 protein, called by TCRdb with MiXCR from the PCR reads. The data contain 9,000 to 13,000 distinct CDR3 sequences, about 27% of them singletons. This clonotype has a handful of counts. The antigen remains undetermined. Notes on the study in general: Spike mono-reactive status applied to 304 of 307 vaccine-specific clones in convalescent patients. The median number of SARS-CoV-2-reactive clonotypes increased from 21 to 38, a change that did not reach significance.

V trimming: 8 bases; J trimming: 1 base; junction bases outside the gene matches: 2. Germline values: CDR1 MNHEY, CDR2 SVGEGT. The CDR3 runs 12 residues. The rearrangement links TRBV6-2 or TRBV6-3 to TRBJ2-7; 7 nucleotides align to TRBD2. The sequence was collected from a human donor in good health. The sequenced sample was CD4+ T cells from blood, cultured in vitro. CDR3 region: CASGRGSYEQYF. As DNA, the CDR3 is TGTGCCAGCGGGAGGGGATCCTACGAGCAGTACTTC.